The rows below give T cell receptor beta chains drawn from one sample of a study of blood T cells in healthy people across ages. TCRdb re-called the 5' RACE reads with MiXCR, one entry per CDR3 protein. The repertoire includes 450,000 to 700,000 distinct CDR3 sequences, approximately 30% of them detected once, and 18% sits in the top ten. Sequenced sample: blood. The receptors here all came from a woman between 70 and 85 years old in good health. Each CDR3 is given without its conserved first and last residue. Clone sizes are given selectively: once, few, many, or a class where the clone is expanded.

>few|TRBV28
ASTFLGASYGYT
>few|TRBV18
ASSPPIRTHEQY
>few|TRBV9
ASSVGIGEADTQY
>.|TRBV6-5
ASSSSGGAGQF
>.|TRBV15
ATSSPDRVPYEQY
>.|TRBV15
ATSRNRVGDQETQY
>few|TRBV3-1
ASSQDELDPYEQY
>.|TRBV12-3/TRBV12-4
ASSSGPRVGYT
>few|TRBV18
ASSPRRDQETQY
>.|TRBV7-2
ASSFSGALKGEQY
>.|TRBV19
ASSIPRARGGTEAF
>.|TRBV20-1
SARDDRAYGYT
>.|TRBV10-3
ATSSAGSTDTQY
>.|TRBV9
ASSVDVMGGTEAF
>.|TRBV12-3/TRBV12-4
ASSKLGRAEAF
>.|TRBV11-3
AGSLGQGRDTQC
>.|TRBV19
ASSIVGNEKLF
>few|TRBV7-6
ASSLDAGWGGYT
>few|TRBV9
ASSAGPGY
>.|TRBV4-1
ASSQDLPRGNTIY
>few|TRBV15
ATSTGYSNQPQH
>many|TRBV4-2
ASSQEGQGTPYEQY
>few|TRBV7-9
ASTAPVWVTQY
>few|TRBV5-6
ASSSLAQFNTEAF
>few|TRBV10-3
AISESRQQGYT
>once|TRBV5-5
ASSLVGFNEKLF
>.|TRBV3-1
ASSQFQGRNTEAF
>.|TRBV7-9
ASSSWDSAHEQY
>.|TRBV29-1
SVSGTPISTDTQY
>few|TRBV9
ASSVGVSWTNEKLF
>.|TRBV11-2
ASSLSDAAHEQY
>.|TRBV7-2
ASRPGTGPYEQF
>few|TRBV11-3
ASSLGVAGMGAWYGYT
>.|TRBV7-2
ASSFNRGIEGYT
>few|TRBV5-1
ASSLGTSGGMDIQY
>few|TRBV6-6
ACVMRASYNEQF
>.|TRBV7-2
ASSSIVYNEQF
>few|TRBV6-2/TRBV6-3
ASSRSNNEQF
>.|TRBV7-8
ASSFGASGKETQY
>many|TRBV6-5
ASSKEGVNPIYGYT
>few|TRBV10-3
AISESLGQASSYNEQF
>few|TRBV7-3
ASSSYLNTEAF
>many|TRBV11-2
ASSLLGENYGYT
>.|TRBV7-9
ASSPWTGKGEQY
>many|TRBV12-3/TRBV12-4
ASSPSGGKETQY
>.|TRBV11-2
ASSWEDRVKNEQY
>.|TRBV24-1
ATREDRGEGVGYEQY
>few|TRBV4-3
ASSPQLLQRLNEKLF
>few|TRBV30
AWSVLSEGTQY
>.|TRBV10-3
AIRGGSGENEQF
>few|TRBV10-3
AISVSNQPQH
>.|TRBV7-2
ASSPWTSGGETQY
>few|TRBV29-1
SAKVSRETQY
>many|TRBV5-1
ASSSQGATEAF
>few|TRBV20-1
SARDYGEETQY
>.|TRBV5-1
ASSLWQGVNEQY
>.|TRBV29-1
SVLSLGASGAQY